The rows below give T cell receptor beta chains drawn from one sample of a study of human T cells and chemical hapten exposure. One entry per CDR3 protein results from TCRdb running MiXCR on the RACE reads. Of approximately 350,000 distinct CDR3 sequences listed, around 7% were seen once; the top ten hold roughly 7.9%. Sample: whole blood, taken in connection with sensitization to the hapten diphenylcyclopropenone (DPC). Source of these receptors: a woman between 18 and 30 years old with alopecia areata. Some clones in this sample may be carry-over from other donors' samples. Each CDR3 is given with its conserved first and last residue. Each record gives: J gene, V gene, D gene, clone size, CDR3 DNA, CDR3 protein. D genes are given only for firm matches. Clone size is shown for a subset of rows, as once, few, many or a class of expanded clone.

TRBJ1-1 TRBV5-6 . . TGTGCCAGCAGCTTCACCGGACTCAGGGCTTTCTTT CASSFTGLRAFF
TRBJ2-7 TRBV20-1 . . TGCAGTGCTACCCAGGGGACCTACGAGCAGTACTTC CSATQGTYEQYF
TRBJ2-7 TRBV28 . few TGTGCCAGCAGCCGCCTTGGCACAGTTGTCTCCTACGAGCAGTACTTC CASSRLGTVVSYEQYF
TRBJ2-3 TRBV7-2 TRBD2 many TGTGCCAGCAGCTACCGGATAGCGGGGGGCACAGATACGCAGTATTTT CASSYRIAGGTDTQYF
TRBJ2-2 TRBV18 . many TGTGCCAGCTCACCGTCGGAAGACACCGGGGAGCTGTTTTTT CASSPSEDTGELFF
TRBJ2-3 TRBV6-5 . . TGTGCCAGCAGTGTACTAAGGGGAGATACGCAGTATTTT CASSVLRGDTQYF
TRBJ1-2 TRBV6-5 . . TGTGCCAGCAGTTACTCCCCGGGACGAGGTTATGGCTACACCTTC CASSYSPGRGYGYTF
TRBJ1-4 TRBV7-9 TRBD1 few TGTGCCAGCAGCCCCCCGACAGGGGAAAAACTGTTTTTT CASSPPTGEKLFF
TRBJ1-2 TRBV5-1 TRBD1 few TGCGCCAGCAGCGTGGGGACAGGCACAAAAGGCGGCTACACCTTC CASSVGTGTKGGYTF
TRBJ1-6 TRBV4-3 TRBD1 many TGCGCCAGCAGCCAAGAAGGGGGCAGGGGGCTGAGGAATTCACCCCTCCACTTT CASSQEGGRGLRNSPLHF
TRBJ2-5 TRBV7-9 . . TGTGCCAGCAGCTCTTTCGAGGAGACCCAGTACTTC CASSSFEETQYF
TRBJ1-6 TRBV20-1 . . TGCAGTGCTAGGCCAGGGTTCGGATATAATTCACCCCTCCACTTT CSARPGFGYNSPLHF
TRBJ2-3 TRBV3-1 . few TGTGCCAGCAGCCAAGATAGTAGGAGGTGGGGAACAGATACGCAGTATTTT CASSQDSRRWGTDTQYF
TRBJ2-7 TRBV27 TRBD1 many TGTGCCAGTCGCTCGGGACAGGGGGCCTACGAGCAGTACTTC CASRSGQGAYEQYF
TRBJ2-3 TRBV24-1 TRBD1 few TGTGCCACCAGTGGGCCCCAGGGGGCCGGCACAGATACGCAGTATTTT CATSGPQGAGTDTQYF
TRBJ2-7 TRBV4-2 TRBD2 many TGTGCCAGCAGCCAAGTCCGGAACTTCGGACTAGGGCTTTCCTACGAGCAGTACTTC CASSQVRNFGLGLSYEQYF
TRBJ1-1 TRBV12-3/TRBV12-4 TRBD1 . TGTGCCAGCAGCCCGGCACAGGGGGGGAACACTGAAGCTTTCTTT CASSPAQGGNTEAFF
TRBJ2-3 TRBV12-3/TRBV12-4 . many TGTGCCAGCAACAACCGGGACCTCCAAGTTTCGCAGTATTTT CASNNRDLQVSQYF
TRBJ1-6 TRBV4-3 . . TGCGCCAGCAGCCAATCGGACGAGTTGCCCCTCCACTTT CASSQSDELPLHF
TRBJ2-2 TRBV24-1 TRBD1 . TGTGCCACCAGTGATTGGACAGGCCAAACCGGGGAGCTGTTTTTT CATSDWTGQTGELFF
TRBJ1-2 TRBV5-6 TRBD1 few TGTGCCAGCAGCTTTGACAGGGGAGAAGGCTACACCTTC CASSFDRGEGYTF
TRBJ1-5 TRBV2 . few TGTGCCAGCAGTGACAGGAGGTCCACCGGCCTGCAGCCCCAGCATTTT CASSDRRSTGLQPQHF
TRBJ2-3 TRBV9 TRBD2 few TGTGCCAGCAGCGTATGGGAGGGAGGAGATACGCAGTATTTT CASSVWEGGDTQYF
TRBJ2-1 TRBV20-1 TRBD1 medium-sized TGCAGTGCCAGTGTTAGGGGGCCCCCCTTTGATGAGCAGTTCTTC CSASVRGPPFDEQFF
TRBJ2-3 TRBV6-2/TRBV6-3 . . TGTGCCAGCAGTTACCCTTCCGGGACGCTCACAGATACGCAGTATTTT CASSYPSGTLTDTQYF
TRBJ2-4 TRBV14 . many TGTGCCAGCAGCCCCCTCGGGACAAACATTCAGTACTTC CASSPLGTNIQYF
TRBJ2-3 TRBV27 TRBD1 few TGTGCCAGCAGTTTGACAGGGGGCGGCGATACGCAGTATTTT CASSLTGGGDTQYF
TRBJ2-2 TRBV24-1 . few TGTGCCACCAGTGTTACAGGGAGCACCGGGGAGCTGTTTTTT CATSVTGSTGELFF
TRBJ1-1 TRBV29-1 . many TGCAGCGCAGGACACCCCATTGACAACACTGAAGCTTTCTTT CSAGHPIDNTEAFF
TRBJ2-2 TRBV9 . few TGTGCCAGCAACTGGAACACCGGGGAGCTGTTTTTT CASNWNTGELFF
TRBJ2-5 TRBV25-1 TRBD1 many TGTGCCAGCAGTGACCTCAGGGACAGGTACCAAGAGACCCAGTACTTC CASSDLRDRYQETQYF
TRBJ2-7 TRBV11-1 . many TGTGCCAGCAGCTTAATGGGGTACGGGACATCTACAACCTACGAGCAGTACTTC CASSLMGYGTSTTYEQYF
TRBJ1-1 TRBV12-5 . many TGTGCTAGTGGTTCAATACAGGGGAACACTGAAGCTTTCTTT CASGSIQGNTEAFF
TRBJ2-5 TRBV9 . . TGTGCCAGCAGCGTAGGTCACGGAAACCAAGAGACCCAGTACTTC CASSVGHGNQETQYF
TRBJ2-5 TRBV7-2 . few TGTGCCAGCAGCTTATTTAGGCAGAGTCAAGAGACCCAGTACTTC CASSLFRQSQETQYF
TRBJ2-7 TRBV3-1 TRBD2 . TGTGCCAGCAGCCAAGACATGGGACTAACTATCTACGAGCAGTACTTC CASSQDMGLTIYEQYF
TRBJ2-1 TRBV6-2/TRBV6-3 TRBD1 many TGTGCCAGCAGCCTACGACAGGGACCTTACAATGAGCAGTTCTTC CASSLRQGPYNEQFF
TRBJ1-4 TRBV18 . . TGTGCCAGCTCACCAGGGCACGACGAAAAACTGTTTTTT CASSPGHDEKLFF
TRBJ2-3 TRBV3-1 TRBD2 many TGTGCCAGCAGCCAAGATTTTCCGGGGGGAGATACGCAGTATTTT CASSQDFPGGDTQYF
TRBJ2-7 TRBV12-5 . . TGTGCTAGTGCCCGGCGATTAGAGGTGACCTACGAGCAGTACTTC CASARRLEVTYEQYF
TRBJ2-7 TRBV5-1 . many TGCGCCAGCAGCTTGGACCCGACAGTCTACGAGCAGTACTTC CASSLDPTVYEQYF
TRBJ2-7 TRBV4-2 . few TGTGCCAGCAGCCAAGATTTTGGCAGGCGCCCCTACGAGCAGTACTTC CASSQDFGRRPYEQYF